The T cell receptor beta chain under discussion was sequenced for a study of graft-versus-host responses after intestinal transplantation. Study background: Recipients uniformly received anti-thymocyte globulin induction, followed by tacrolimus and steroids for roughly 3 years.

Here immunoSEQ multiplex PCR was the method, and the copy in TCRdb shows in-frame clones only, minus some. The data show around 110,000 clones, with about nine tenths seen just once and about 0.18% held by the top ten. Findings and caveats of the study: Recipient marrow contained GvH clones, some of which appeared first in ileum or blood. Early HvG declines after transplant were associated with peak circulating GvH clone levels.

In this sample, this clone turned up once. Its specificity is not known. Germline V lookup: CDR1 MDHEN, CDR2 SYDVKM. This CDR3 is 19 amino acids long. Trimming removed 6 bases from V and 3 bases from J; junction bases left unmatched: 15. The chain carries TRBV28 and TRBJ2-1, with 12 nucleotides matching TRBD2. Sequenced material: unstimulated CD4+ T cells sorted from spleen or lymph node cells, taken before intestinal transplant. This clonotype was obtained from a human donor who received an intestinal transplant. DNA for the CDR3: TGTGCCAGCAGGGGGACAGGGAGCGCTAGCGGGAGGGACTACAATGAGCAGTTCTTC. This encodes CASRGTGSASGRDYNEQFF.